This TCR beta chain comes out of a study of beta chain features in type 1 diabetes. Expressed TCRB transcripts were sequenced because the isolated RNA had all been reverse transcribed beforehand. Libraries were prepared by immunoSEQ multiplex PCR; TCRdb keeps only in-frame clonotypes and omits some of them. The data show nearly 350,000 clones, under 8.5% seen once. Study outcomes and limitations: Whether TCRB rearrangement is influenced by HLA type went unresolved here. Cells with high TCR expression could be over-represented by cDNA sequencing. The naive, central memory and Treg TCRB repertoires of patients appeared to be more similar to one another than those of healthy donors.

This clone appeared a few times. What it binds is unknown. The source of this sequence is a woman aged 18-30 years in good health. The source material was central memory CD4+ T cells from blood.

This chain's CDR3 is CASSKDRATEAFF. DNA for the CDR3: TGTGCCAGCAGTAAAGACAGGGCCACTGAAGCTTTCTTT. The V call is TRBV27, the J call TRBJ1-1, with TRBD1 matching 7 bases. The CDR3 is 13 amino acids. V lost 5 bases and J lost 4; bases outside the gene matches: 4. From germline, CDR1 is MNHEY and CDR2 SMNVEV (reference sequence).